This T cell receptor beta chain was profiled in a study of cytomegalovirus exposure and HLA in healthy donors. The V and J ends lost 5 bases and 3 bases, in that order; junction bases with no gene match: 11. CDR1 and CDR2 from the germline V gene are SGHTA and FQGTGA. CDR3 size: 17 residues. The PCR ran on 60 Vbeta and 13 Jbeta primers. The table came from immunoSEQ multiplex PCR; TCRdb's copy has only in-frame clones and leaves some out. Found here are 140,000 to 150,000 clones, about three quarters of them singletons; the top ten hold over 2.5%. In regard to this clone: Its target is not known.

Findings of the study overall: Earlier analysis found most TCR beta V segments productive about 87% or about 30% of the time.

This chain uses TRBV7-3 with TRBJ1-2; 11 bases agree with TRBD1. Sample: PBMCs. The TCR was taken from a man aged 40-55 years in good health and CMV-seropositive. CDR3 in amino acids: CASSLRGGGQGDYGYTF. The DNA for the CDR3 is TGTGCCAGCAGCCTCCGGGGAGGGGGACAGGGGGACTATGGCTACACCTTC.